This T cell receptor (beta chain) derives from a study of early T cells in non-severe SARS-CoV-2 infection. V was shortened by 7 bases and J by 1 base, with 20 bases between the two germline ends. The CDR3 sequence is 18 residues long. The V gene's germline CDR1 is MNHNS and CDR2 SASEGT. TCRdb reprocessed the 5' RACE reads via MiXCR and lists one record per CDR3 protein. Found here are around 29,000 distinct CDR3 sequences, approximately 5.2% of them singletons; the top ten hold roughly 5.7%. By share, this clonotype counts as medium-sized. Sequencing was carried out using whole blood. The V and J genes are TRBV6-1 and TRBJ1-6; D uncertain. The origin of this receptor is an adult who was a healthcare worker with PCR-confirmed SARS-CoV-2 infection or an uninfected control (not recorded which). The CDR3 DNA sequence: TGTGCCAGCAAAACAACAAGCCCAAGAGGGTCCTATAATTCACCCCTCCACTTT. Protein: CASKTTSPRGSYNSPLHF.